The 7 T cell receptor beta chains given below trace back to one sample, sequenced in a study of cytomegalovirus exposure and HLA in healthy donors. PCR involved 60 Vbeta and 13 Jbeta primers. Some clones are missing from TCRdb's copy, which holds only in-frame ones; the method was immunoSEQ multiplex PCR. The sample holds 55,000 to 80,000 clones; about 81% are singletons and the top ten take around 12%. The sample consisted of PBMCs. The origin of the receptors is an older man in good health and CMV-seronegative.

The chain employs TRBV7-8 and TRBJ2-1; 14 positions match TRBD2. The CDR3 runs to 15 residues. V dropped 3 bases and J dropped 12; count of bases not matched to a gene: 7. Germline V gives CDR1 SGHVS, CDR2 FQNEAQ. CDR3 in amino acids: CASSLSGTSGGWQFF. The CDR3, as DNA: TGTGCCAGCAGCTTGTCCGGGACTAGCGGGGGATGGCAGTTCTTC.

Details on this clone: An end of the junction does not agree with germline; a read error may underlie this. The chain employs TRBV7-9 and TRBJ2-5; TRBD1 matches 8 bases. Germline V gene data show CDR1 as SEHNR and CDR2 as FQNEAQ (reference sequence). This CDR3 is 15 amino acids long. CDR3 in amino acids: CASSLGDRRIRTQYF. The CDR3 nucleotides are TGTGCCAGCAGTTTAGGGGACAGGCGGATAAGAACCCAGTACTTC.

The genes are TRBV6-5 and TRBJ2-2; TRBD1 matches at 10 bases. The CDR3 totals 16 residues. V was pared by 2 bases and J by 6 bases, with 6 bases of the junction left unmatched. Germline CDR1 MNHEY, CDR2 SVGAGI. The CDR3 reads CASSYASGTGAGELFF. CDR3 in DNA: TGTGCCAGCAGTTACGCCTCCGGGACAGGGGCCGGGGAGCTGTTTTTT.

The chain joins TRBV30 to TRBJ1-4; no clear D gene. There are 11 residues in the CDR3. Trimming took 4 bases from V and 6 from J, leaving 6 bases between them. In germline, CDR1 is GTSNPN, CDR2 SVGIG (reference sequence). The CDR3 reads CAWTRDEKLFF. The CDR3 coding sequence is TGTGCCTGGACTAGAGATGAAAAACTGTTTTTT.

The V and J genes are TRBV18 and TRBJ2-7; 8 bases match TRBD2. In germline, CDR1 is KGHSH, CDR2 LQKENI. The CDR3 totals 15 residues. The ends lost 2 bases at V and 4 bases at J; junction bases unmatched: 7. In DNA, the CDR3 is TGTGCCAGCTCACCAACCGGGACTAGAATGTACGAGCAGTACTTC. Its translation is CASSPTGTRMYEQYF. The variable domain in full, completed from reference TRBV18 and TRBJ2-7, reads NAGVMQNPRHLVRRRGQEARLRCSPMKGHSHVYWYRQLPEEGLKFMVYLQKENIIDESGMPKERFSAEFPKEGPSILRIQQVVRGDSAAYFCASSPTGTRMYEQYFGPGTRLTVT.

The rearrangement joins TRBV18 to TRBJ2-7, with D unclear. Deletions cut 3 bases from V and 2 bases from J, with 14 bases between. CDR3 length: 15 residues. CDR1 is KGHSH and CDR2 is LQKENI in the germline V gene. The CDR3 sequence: CASSPYETEAYEQYF. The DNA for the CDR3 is TGTGCCAGCTCACCGTACGAGACTGAGGCCTACGAGCAGTACTTC.

Here the CDR3 DNA reads TGCGCCAGCAGCCAAGAAAGTATAGCGATCACTGAAGCTTTCTTT. It encodes CASSQESIAITEAFF. The V and J genes are TRBV4-3 and TRBJ1-1; D is uncertain. V lost 0 bases to trimming and J lost 4 bases, with 12 bases between them. CDR3 length: 15 amino acids. The germline CDR1 and CDR2 sequences are LGHNA and YSLEER.